Shown below are 25 T cell receptor beta chains from a single sample sequenced in a study of radiation and T cells in renal cell carcinoma (dated by TCRdb to 2018 to 2020). The method was the immunoSEQ multiplex PCR assay. TCRdb carries this immuneACCESS record with in-frame sequences only. Its versions omit some clonotypes, under half of them owing to an unresolved V gene in the studies checked, with the rest unexplained. The sample table holds roughly 45,000 clones, of which roughly four fifths were seen once. 27% of the sample is held by the ten biggest clonotypes. Explained via the paper, the time point label denotes: blood 4 weeks post-SBRT, at nephrectomy. Taken with the paper, the label for treatment or condition translates to: 15 Gy SBRT to primary tumor, nephrectomy 4 weeks later. The source was blood, collected from a patient whose treatment included radiotherapy and nephrectomy. The receptors derive from a woman aged 70 to 79 with renal cell carcinoma.

This rearrangement joins TRBV7-9 to TRBJ2-1, with D perhaps matching TRBD1 (6 bases). The CDR3 runs 18 residues. Looked up from germline, CDR1 is SEHNR and CDR2 is FQNEAQ (reference sequence). Trimming left V 6 bases short and J 0 bases short, with 21 bases between. CDR3: CASRTQGAGTRSYNEQFF. The CDR3 region has the DNA TGTGCCAGCAGGACGCAAGGGGCCGGGACACGCTCCTACAATGAGCAGTTCTTC.

The rearrangement uses TRBV7-6 and TRBJ2-6; perhaps TRBD2 as D (5 bases). The CDR3 consists of 17 residues. Germline-derived CDR1 and CDR2 are SGHVS and FNYEAQ. V lost 1 base and J lost 2, with 12 bases in between. This chain's CDR3 is CASSLGPGVTGANVLTF. The CDR3 DNA reads TGTGCCAGCAGCTTAGGTCCCGGGGTTACTGGGGCCAACGTCCTGACTTTC.

The J gene is TRBJ2-5, the V gene TRBV7-2; TRBD2 is a possible D gene (5 bases). The CDR3 loop spans 15 amino acids. V lost 0 bases to trimming and J lost 5 bases, with 13 bases between them. Germline CDR1 SGHTA, CDR2 FQGNSA. CDR3 amino acids: CASSLALGSGETQYF. Written as DNA, the CDR3 is TGTGCCAGCAGCTTAGCGCTTGGGTCGGGGGAGACCCAGTACTTC.

The chain links TRBV7-2 to TRBJ2-2; no reliable D call. CDR1 is SGHTA and CDR2 is FQGNSA in the germline V gene. Trimming left V 2 bases short and J 4 bases short, with 11 bases between. The CDR3 has 15 residues. CDR3 DNA sequence: TGTGCCAGCAGCTTATATCGACTCCGCACCGGGGAGCTGTTTTTT. This translates into CASSLYRLRTGELFF. The entire variable domain, with the rest obtained from reference TRBV7-2 and TRBJ2-2, is as follows: GAGVSQSPSNKVTEKGKDVELRCDPISGHTALYWYRQSLGQGLEFLIYFQGNSAPDKSGLPSDRFSAERTGGSVSTLTIQRTQQEDSAVYLCASSLYRLRTGELFFGEGSRLTVL.

This rearrangement joins TRBV7-7 to TRBJ2-2, with a tentative D call TRBD2 (5 bases). CDR3 length: 14 residues. V lost 2 bases, J lost 4 bases, and 8 bases lay in between. CDR1 SSHAT and CDR2 FNYEAQ come from the germline V gene (reference sequence). The CDR3 DNA follows: TGTGCCAGCAGCTTATCCCGGGGCACCGGGGAGCTGTTTTTT. This translates into CASSLSRGTGELFF.

J is TRBJ2-7 and V is TRBV10-3, with TRBD1 identical over 8 bases. The CDR3 is 13 residues long. CDR1 ENHRY and CDR2 SYGVKD come from the germline V gene. Germline trimming cut 4 bases from V and 5 bases from J; bases unmatched to any gene: 4. The CDR3, as DNA: TGTGCCATCAGTGGGGCAGGGGGCAACGAGCAGTACTTC. Protein sequence: CAISGAGGNEQYF.

This sequence joins TRBV27 and TRBJ1-1, with a tentative D call TRBD1 (5 bases). Looked up from germline, CDR1 is MNHEY and CDR2 is SMNVEV (reference sequence). This CDR3 spans 18 amino acids. Trimming shortened V by 3 bases and J by 0 bases, and 20 bases separated the two germline ends. CDR3 region: CASSLSDFGSDMNTEAFF. The CDR3 DNA sequence: TGTGCCAGCAGTTTGTCGGACTTTGGATCGGACATGAACACTGAAGCTTTCTTT.

The chain combines TRBV6-1 with TRBJ2-5, with 11 bases lining up with TRBD1. The CDR3 consists of 20 residues. Looked up from germline, CDR1 is MNHNS and CDR2 is SASEGT. V gave up 1 base and J gave up 4 bases; unmatched junction bases: 17. DNA for the CDR3: TGTGCCAGCAGTGAAGATGTCCGGCGGACAGGGGGCCCCCGGGGAGAGACCCAGTACTTC. It encodes CASSEDVRRTGGPRGETQYF.

This sequence joins TRBV6-6 and TRBJ2-1, with a weak D call TRBD2 (5 bases). V shed 0 bases and J shed 8 bases, with 11 bases lying between them. This CDR3 has 14 amino acids. Germline assignment: CDR1 MNHNY and CDR2 SVGAGI (reference sequence). In nucleotides, the CDR3 is TGTGCCAGCAGTTACTCCCAAGCGGCCCATGAGCAGTTCTTC. It is translated as CASSYSQAAHEQFF.

V is TRBV19 and J is TRBJ1-1, with TRBD1 matching 8 bases. The germline V gene encodes CDR1 LNHDA and CDR2 SQIVND (reference sequence). This CDR3 is built from 20 residues. Germline trimming cut 5 bases from V and 1 base from J; bases unmatched to any gene: 21. The CDR3 nucleotides read TGTGCCAGTAGTGGAGGACAGGGAAAGGTTATGGATGGGCCGAACACTGAAGCTTTCTTT. Amino acids: CASSGGQGKVMDGPNTEAFF.

The V call is TRBV7-2, the J call TRBJ2-3; the D call may be TRBD1 or TRBD2 (5 bases each). Trimming shortened V by 5 bases and J by 11 bases, and 26 bases separated the two germline ends. Germline V gene sequence: CDR1 SGHTA, CDR2 FQGNSA. The CDR3 consists of 16 residues. DNA for the CDR3: TGTGCCAGCAGCGAGGGGATGACCTTCTCTTCCCATGGGCAGTATTTT. It specifies CASSEGMTFSSHGQYF.

Here the CDR3 DNA reads TGCGCCAGCAGCCCTCGGGAAGCGGGGGTACTCTCCTACAATGAGCAGTTCTTC. It is translated as CASSPREAGVLSYNEQFF. The chain carries TRBV4-1 and TRBJ2-1; 8 bases are a match to TRBD2. The germline V gene encodes CDR1 MGHRA and CDR2 YSYEKL. CDR3 length: 18 residues. Trimming cost V 4 bases and J 0 bases; bases outside gene matches: 11.

The V and J genes are TRBV7-9 and TRBJ1-1, with D hard to call. The V end lost 5 bases, the J end lost 5 bases, and 12 bases lay between the germline ends. Germline V gene sequence: CDR1 SEHNR, CDR2 FQNEAQ (reference sequence). This CDR3 contains 13 residues. CDR3 protein: CASSPMRRTEAFF. Written as DNA, the CDR3 is TGTGCCAGCAGCCCCATGAGGCGAACTGAAGCTTTCTTT.

The chain couples TRBV5-1 to TRBJ2-7; weak D call: TRBD2 (6 bases). The V gene's germline CDR1 is SGHRS and CDR2 YFSETQ. The CDR3 contains 13 residues. V lost 4 bases, J lost 3 bases, and 11 bases lay in between. The CDR3 nucleotides are TGCGCCAGCAGCGGCGGGACTTACTACGAGCAGTACTTC. Amino acids: CASSGGTYYEQYF.

This chain connects TRBV11-2 to TRBJ2-1; 7 nucleotides line up with TRBD1. This CDR3 is built from 12 residues. CDR1 and CDR2 (germline): SGHAT, FQNNGV. Trimming took 8 bases from V and 4 from J; bases not matched to a gene: 2. The CDR3 is CASQTGYNEQFF. The CDR3 DNA follows: TGTGCCAGCCAGACAGGGTACAATGAGCAGTTCTTC.

This chain joins TRBV5-4 and TRBJ2-3; D is unclear. Germline lookup yields CDR1 SGHNT and CDR2 YYREEE (reference sequence). CDR3 length: 15 amino acids. Trimming took off 0 bases at V and 1 base at J, with 9 bases between the two ends. The CDR3 region has the DNA TGTGCCAGCAGCTTGGCTGGAGCCGGCACAGATACGCAGTATTTT. Translating gives CASSLAGAGTDTQYF.

The chain couples TRBV29-1 to TRBJ2-3, with D uncertain. Deletions cut 0 bases from V and 6 bases from J, with 10 bases between. This CDR3 spans 13 amino acids. CDR1 and CDR2 (germline): SQVTM, ANQGSEA. DNA for the CDR3: TGCAGCGTTGAAGATGGGGTAGGGGATACGCAGTATTTT. Residues: CSVEDGVGDTQYF.

The V gene is TRBV19, the J gene TRBJ1-6; no definite D call. The CDR3 runs to 12 residues. CDR1 is LNHDA, CDR2 SQIVND, per germline (reference sequence). V was clipped by 3 bases and J by 7 bases, with 4 bases between them. CDR3 sequence: CASSIQNSPLHF. DNA for the CDR3: TGTGCCAGTAGTATTCAGAATTCACCCCTCCACTTT.

V is TRBV2 and J is TRBJ2-1; D is perhaps TRBD1 or TRBD2 (5 bases each). Germline values: CDR1 SNHLY, CDR2 FYNNEI. The CDR3 is made up of 13 amino acids. The ends were cut back, 7 bases at V and 5 bases at J, with 12 bases in the middle. DNA of the CDR3: TGTGCCAGCAAAATGGGGGTCAACAATGAGCAGTTCTTC. It is translated as CASKMGVNNEQFF.

This chain links TRBV14 with TRBJ2-7, with 9 bases matching TRBD1. Germline CDR1 and CDR2: SGHDN and FVKESK. The CDR3 contains 14 residues. Unmatched junction bases numbered 3, after V lost 4 bases and J lost 2 bases. DNA of the CDR3: TGTGCCAGCAGCCCGGGACAGGGTCCCTACGAGCAGTACTTC. Amino acids: CASSPGQGPYEQYF.

The chain joins TRBV5-1 to TRBJ2-1; 9 positions agree with TRBD2. This CDR3 spans 17 amino acids. Germline V gene data show CDR1 as SGHRS and CDR2 as YFSETQ. J lost 2 bases, V lost 0 bases, and 6 bases had no gene match. CDR3 loop: CASSLGAGGPAYNEQFF. The CDR3 coding sequence is TGCGCCAGCAGCTTGGGAGCGGGGGGCCCCGCCTACAATGAGCAGTTCTTC.

The gene calls are TRBV12-5 and TRBJ2-7, with a tentative D call TRBD1 (6 bases). The V and J ends lost 0 bases and 8 bases respectively, with 8 bases between them. The CDR3 loop spans 12 amino acids. The germline gives CDR1 LGHNT, CDR2 FRNRAP. DNA for the CDR3: TGTGCTAGTGGTTTGGTACAGGGACAGCAGTACTTC. Amino acid sequence: CASGLVQGQQYF.

V usage is TRBV7-6 and J usage is TRBJ2-1; D is possibly TRBD2 (6 bases). This CDR3 region has 15 residues. Per germline, CDR1 SGHVS and CDR2 FNYEAQ. V lost 4 bases and J lost 2, with 12 bases in between. The CDR3 here is CASSWNSGAYNEQFF. The CDR3, as DNA: TGTGCCAGCAGCTGGAATAGCGGAGCCTACAATGAGCAGTTCTTC.

This sequence joins TRBV5-4 and TRBJ2-3, with D unclear. Trimming took off 4 bases at V and 3 bases at J, with 12 bases between the two ends. This CDR3 comprises 14 residues. Germline values: CDR1 SGHNT, CDR2 YYREEE (reference sequence). Here the CDR3 reads CASSVAAGTDTQYF. The CDR3, as DNA: TGTGCCAGCAGCGTTGCGGCCGGGACAGATACGCAGTATTTT.

The chain has TRBV7-2 and TRBJ2-1, with 11 bases fitting TRBD2. Germline assignment: CDR1 SGHTA and CDR2 FQGNSA. The CDR3 spans 15 residues. V dropped 4 bases and J dropped 8; count of bases not matched to a gene: 7. The DNA of the CDR3 is TGTGCCAGCAGCTCGACTAGCGGGGTACGGGATGAGCAGTTCTTC. This translates into CASSSTSGVRDEQFF. Supplemented by reference TRBV7-2 and TRBJ2-1, the full variable domain reads GAGVSQSPSNKVTEKGKDVELRCDPISGHTALYWYRQSLGQGLEFLIYFQGNSAPDKSGLPSDRFSAERTGGSVSTLTIQRTQQEDSAVYLCASSSTSGVRDEQFFGPGTRLTVL.